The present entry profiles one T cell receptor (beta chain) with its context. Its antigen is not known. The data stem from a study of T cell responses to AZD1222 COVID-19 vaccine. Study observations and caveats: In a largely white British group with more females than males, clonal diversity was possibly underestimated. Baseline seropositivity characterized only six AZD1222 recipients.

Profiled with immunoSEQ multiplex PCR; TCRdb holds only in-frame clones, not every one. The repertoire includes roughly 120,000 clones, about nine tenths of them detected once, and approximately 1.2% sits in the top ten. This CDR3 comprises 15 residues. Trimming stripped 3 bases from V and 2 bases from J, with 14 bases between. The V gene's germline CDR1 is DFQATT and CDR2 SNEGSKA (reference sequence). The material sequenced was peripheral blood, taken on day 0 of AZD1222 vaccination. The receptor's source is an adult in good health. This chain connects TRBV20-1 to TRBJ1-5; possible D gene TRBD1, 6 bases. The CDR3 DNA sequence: TGCAGTGCTAGTACAGGGTCAGGGGGCAATCAGCCCCAGCATTTT. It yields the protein CSASTGSGGNQPQHF.